This TCR beta chain comes out of a study of blood T cell repertoires in COVID-19. At the level of the study: In each case, the material was cDNA or gDNA derived from T cells, B-cell-depleted T cells, or PBMCs.

In the original analysis: Scientists estimated how many nucleated cells there were by amplifying reference gene primers. TCRdb keeps only in-frame clones here, not all; method: immunoSEQ multiplex PCR. V, J and clone size reflect that table, while D and trimming were determined from the DNA. The table includes hundreds of thousands of clones, 88% detected once. Only a few counts were recorded for this clone. The CDR3 contains 14 residues. V gave up 6 bases and J gave up 0 bases, with 11 bases separating them. The germline V gene encodes CDR1 SGHRS and CDR2 YFSETQ. V usage is TRBV5-1 and J usage is TRBJ2-3; weak D call: TRBD1 (5 bases). The receptor's source is a woman aged 25 to 39 with COVID-19, enrolled during active disease. The sequencing sample was made of peripheral blood. CDR3 sequence: CASNDGHSTDTQYF. In DNA form, the CDR3 reads TGCGCCAGCAATGACGGACATAGCACAGATACGCAGTATTTT.